These 3 T cell receptor beta chains were sequenced from one sample in a study of STAT5B mutations in CD4+ large granular lymphocyte leukemia. Some clones are missing from TCRdb's copy, which holds only in-frame ones; the method was immunoSEQ multiplex PCR. The sample has roughly 30,000 clones, approximately 70% seen once; the top ten hold 1.5% to 2%. Sequenced material: CD4+ T cells from blood buffy coats. These receptors originate from a human donor in good health.

This chain joins TRBV7-2 and TRBJ1-2, with D perhaps matching TRBD1 (6 bases). This CDR3 comprises 16 residues. Deletions cut 1 base from V and 7 bases from J, with 19 bases between. The V gene's germline CDR1 is SGHTA and CDR2 FQGNSA. CDR3 coding DNA: TGTGCCAGCAGCTTAGGTGGTCCGGGGGCGCAGGGTGGCTACACCTTC. The encoded protein is CASSLGGPGAQGGYTF.

V is TRBV9 and J is TRBJ2-5; D is perhaps TRBD2 (5 bases). The germline CDR1 and CDR2 sequences are SGDLS and YYNGEE. CDR3 length: 18 residues. Trimming cost V 0 bases and J 2 bases, with 20 bases left between them. This CDR3 is CASSVGVAGTGKQETQYF. For the CDR3, the DNA is TGTGCCAGCAGCGTAGGCGTGGCAGGCACGGGGAAACAAGAGACCCAGTACTTC.

The V call is TRBV18, the J call TRBJ1-2; 8 bases map to TRBD1. Germline CDR1 is KGHSH and CDR2 is LQKENI. The V and J ends lost 5 bases and 4 bases, in that order; junction bases with no gene match: 12. This CDR3 spans 16 amino acids. DNA of the CDR3: TGTGCCAGCTCAGCGATGGGACAGGCAGACGTCTATGGCTACACCTTC. Protein product: CASSAMGQADVYGYTF.